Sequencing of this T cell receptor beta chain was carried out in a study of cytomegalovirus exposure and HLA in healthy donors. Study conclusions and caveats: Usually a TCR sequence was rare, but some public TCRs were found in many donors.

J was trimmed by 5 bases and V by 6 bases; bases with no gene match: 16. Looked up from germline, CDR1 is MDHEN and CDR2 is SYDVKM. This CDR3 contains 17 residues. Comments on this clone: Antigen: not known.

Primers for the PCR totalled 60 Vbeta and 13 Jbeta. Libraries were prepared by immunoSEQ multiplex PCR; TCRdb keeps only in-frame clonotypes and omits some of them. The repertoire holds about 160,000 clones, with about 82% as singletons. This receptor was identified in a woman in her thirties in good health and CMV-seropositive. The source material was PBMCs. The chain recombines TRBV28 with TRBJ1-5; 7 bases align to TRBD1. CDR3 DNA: TGTGCCAGCAGAATCCCCCCCCGGGACAGTGTGCATCAGCCCCAGCATTTT. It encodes CASRIPPRDSVHQPQHF.